This T cell receptor beta chain was sequenced in a study of blood T cell repertoires in COVID-19. About the study: Sites across the United States, Italy and Spain contributed samples from acute and convalescent COVID-19.

This clone turned up a few times. Original processing methods: Scientists estimated how many nucleated cells there were by amplifying reference gene primers. The protocol was immunoSEQ multiplex PCR, while the TCRdb copy is restricted to in-frame clones and leaves out a portion. The DNA was the basis for D and trimming; V, J and clone size are from that table. The repertoire holds about 69,000 clones, with around 90% as singletons. Material: peripheral blood. The receptor was derived from a man over 45 with acute or convalescent COVID-19.

The DNA of the CDR3 is TGCAGCGCCGGGACAGAGTTCTACGAGCAGTACTTC. This sequence encodes CSAGTEFYEQYF. The V and J genes are TRBV29-1 and TRBJ2-7; TRBD1 aligns across 7 bases. Germline loops: CDR1 SQVTM, CDR2 ANQGSEA. The length of the CDR3 is 12 residues. After removal of 7 bases from V and 3 bases from J, the junction contained 6 bases not matched to a gene.